The T cell receptor beta chain described here comes from a study of T cells after yellow fever vaccination. On the study more broadly: The fractions with low cell numbers were processed using SMART-Seq v4 Ultra Low Input. Broader study findings: On re-exposure, the response was weaker but peaked faster, at day 5 versus 15. Repertoires obtained by FACS sorting could include abundant clonotypes that entered as contaminants from the bulk population.

Concerning this clonotype itself: What it binds is not known. Relative to the germline gene, one junction end is altered; a read error may explain this.

Making TCR cDNA involved 5'RACE template switching, which added UMIs and a universal primer site. TCRdb re-analysed the 5' RACE reads in MiXCR, keeping a single row per CDR3 protein. Among around 120,000 distinct CDR3 sequences listed, approximately 7.1% were seen once. The source was CD4+ T cells sorted from PBMCs, collected approximately 40 days after the first yellow fever vaccination. The sequence was obtained from a man in his late teens or twenties who received the YFV17D yellow fever vaccine.

The CDR3 loop reads CCARGGQGSTGNTIYF. CDR3 nucleotide sequence: TGCTGTGCTAGAGGGGGGCAGGGATCTACTGGAAACACCATATATTTT. This chain connects TRBV20-1 to TRBJ1-3; TRBD1 might be the D (6 bases). The CDR3 runs 16 residues. Germline V gene data show CDR1 as DFQATT and CDR2 as SNEGSKA (reference sequence).